One and the same sample provided the 5 T cell receptor beta chains below, sequenced in a study of siplizumab effects on memory and regulatory T cells. The table came from immunoSEQ multiplex PCR; TCRdb's copy has only in-frame clones and leaves some out. This table holds 60,000 to 70,000 clones, roughly 88% found once. The sequencing sample was made of Tregs sorted from blood. The source of these receptors is a human donor in good health.

The chain couples TRBV2 to TRBJ2-7; no definite D call. The CDR3 runs to 13 residues. CDR1 is SNHLY, CDR2 FYNNEI, per germline. The V gene lost 8 bases and the J gene lost 2 bases, with 13 bases spanning the gap. The DNA for the CDR3 is TGTGCCAGCGGGATGGACGGCACCTACGAGCAGTACTTC. The encoded protein is CASGMDGTYEQYF.

The gene calls are TRBV19 and TRBJ2-3; 9 bases align to TRBD2. V lost 4 bases, J lost 2 bases, and 7 bases stayed unmatched. This CDR3 has 16 residues. Germline V gene sequence: CDR1 LNHDA, CDR2 SQIVND (reference sequence). DNA for the CDR3: TGTGCCAGTAGTAATGGGCTAGCGGGACTCACAGATACGCAGTATTTT. It codes for CASSNGLAGLTDTQYF.

This chain connects TRBV7-3 to TRBJ2-5; D perhaps matches TRBD2 (5 bases). CDR3 length: 13 amino acids. Trimming removed 3 bases from V and 1 base from J, with 6 bases in between. Germline CDR1 SGHTA, CDR2 FQGTGA. CDR3 amino acids: CASSFGLQETQYF. CDR3 in DNA: TGTGCCAGCAGCTTCGGACTCCAAGAGACCCAGTACTTC.

This sequence joins TRBV18 and TRBJ2-5; TRBD2 might be the D (6 bases). Per germline, CDR1 KGHSH and CDR2 LQKENI. The CDR3 length is 13 residues. V was pared by 1 base and J by 4 bases, with 7 bases between. The CDR3 loop reads CASSPRAGETQYF. The CDR3 coding sequence is TGTGCCAGCTCACCACGAGCGGGAGAGACCCAGTACTTC.

The chain couples TRBV19 to TRBJ2-2, with D unresolved. This CDR3 spans 14 amino acids. Between the trimmed V and J ends, which lost 2 bases and 0 bases, there was a span of 4 bases. The germline CDR1 and CDR2 sequences are LNHDA and SQIVND (reference sequence). The CDR3 DNA reads as TGTGCCAGTAGTATACGCGCGAACACCGGGGAGCTGTTTTTT. Translation gives CASSIRANTGELFF. The full variable domain, completed using reference TRBV19 and TRBJ2-2, is DGGITQSPKYLFRKEGQNVTLSCEQNLNHDAMYWYRQDPGQGLRLIYYSQIVNDFQKGDIAEGYSVSREKKESFPLTVTSAQKNPTAFYLCASSIRANTGELFFGEGSRLTVL.